Listed below are T cell receptor beta chains from one sample, sequenced in a study of radiation and T cells in renal cell carcinoma. Assay: immunoSEQ multiplex PCR; the TCRdb copy retains only in-frame clones and omits some. This table has 94,000 or so clones, over 65% appearing once. The sample consisted of blood, taken from a patient whose treatment included radiotherapy and nephrectomy. Receptor source: a man between 60 and 70 years old with renal cell carcinoma. CDR3s include the opening cysteine and the closing phenylalanine or tryptophan. The D gene is left open where the match is weak. The size field is filled for only some rows; it gives once, few, many or a size class.

abundance,j_gene,d_gene,v_gene,CDR3nt,CDR3aa
NA,TRBJ1-5,NA,TRBV19,TGTGCCAGTAGTGGTGGGGGTCAGCCCCAGCATTTT,CASSGGGQPQHF
NA,TRBJ2-2,NA,TRBV9,TGTGCCAGCAGCGTAGGGGGGGTGGTCGCGAACACCGGGGAGCTGTTTTTT,CASSVGGVVANTGELFF
NA,TRBJ2-5,TRBD1,TRBV7-8,TGTGCCAGCAGCTTAGCGGGAACAGGGGAAGAGACCCAGTACTTC,CASSLAGTGEETQYF
NA,TRBJ1-3,TRBD1,TRBV5-1,TGCGCCAGCAGCACCGACAGGGGAGACACCATATATTTT,CASSTDRGDTIYF
NA,TRBJ2-3,NA,TRBV5-1,TGCGCCAGCAGCTTGGGTCGGCTGGCCCAACGGGATACGCAGTATTTT,CASSLGRLAQRDTQYF
NA,TRBJ2-7,TRBD2,TRBV6-1,TGTGCCAGCAGTGAAATCGGCGGGGGGCGCGGGGAGCAGTACTTC,CASSEIGGGRGEQYF
NA,TRBJ1-1,NA,TRBV15,TGTGCCACCAGCAGAGATAAGGGAAGGAACACTGAAGCTTTCTTT,CATSRDKGRNTEAFF
NA,TRBJ2-1,TRBD2,TRBV27,TGTGCCAGCAGTTTAGACCTAGCGGGTAACCACAATGAGCAGTTCTTC,CASSLDLAGNHNEQFF
NA,TRBJ2-7,TRBD2,TRBV4-2,TGTGCCAGCAGCCAAGAAAGCGGGAGCTCCTACGAGCAGTACTTC,CASSQESGSSYEQYF
NA,TRBJ2-2,NA,TRBV25-1,TGTGCCAGCAGTAAACTAGAAAACACCGGGGAGCTGTTTTTT,CASSKLENTGELFF
NA,TRBJ2-1,TRBD1,TRBV29-1,TGCAGCGTTCGGGACAGGGGGCTAATTGATGAGCAGTTCTTC,CSVRDRGLIDEQFF
NA,TRBJ2-3,NA,TRBV6-5,TGTGCCAGCAGTGGCCCGACTAGCACAGATACGCAGTATTTT,CASSGPTSTDTQYF
NA,TRBJ1-1,TRBD1,TRBV7-2,TGTGCCAGCAGCCTTCGACAGGGGCGAGTGAACACTGAAGCTTTCTTT,CASSLRQGRVNTEAFF
NA,TRBJ2-5,NA,TRBV5-1,TGCGCCAGCAGCTTGGGAGGGGTTGAGACCCAGTACTTC,CASSLGGVETQYF
NA,TRBJ2-7,TRBD1,TRBV28,TGTGCCAGCATACCCCACAGGGGGCTGGACGAGCAGTACTTC,CASIPHRGLDEQYF
NA,TRBJ1-1,NA,TRBV6-6,TGTGCCAGCAGTCAGGGCCAGAACACTGAAGCTTTCTTT,CASSQGQNTEAFF
NA,TRBJ2-5,NA,TRBV5-4,TGTGCCAGCAGCTTTTACGGGTCTCGGTACCAAGAGACCCAGTACTTC,CASSFYGSRYQETQYF
NA,TRBJ2-1,NA,TRBV5-6,TGTGCCAGCAGCTTGTTCGGGGGAGTATCCTACAATGAGCAGTTCTTC,CASSLFGGVSYNEQFF
NA,TRBJ1-1,TRBD1,TRBV19,TGTGCCAGTAGCCCACAGGGGGTGAGCACTGAAGCTTTCTTT,CASSPQGVSTEAFF
few,TRBJ2-1,NA,TRBV7-9,TGTGCCAGCAGCTTAGGCGGGTTGGTCGCCGGGGTCTACAATGAGCAGTTCTTC,CASSLGGLVAGVYNEQFF
NA,TRBJ1-1,TRBD1,TRBV7-8,TGTGCCAGCAGCCGGGACAGATGGAACACTGAAGCTTTCTTT,CASSRDRWNTEAFF
NA,TRBJ2-7,NA,TRBV21-1,TGTGCCAGCAGCAAATACTCTATGACGGGCTACGAGCAGTACTTC,CASSKYSMTGYEQYF
NA,TRBJ2-7,NA,TRBV11-1,TGTGCCAGCAGCCCTCGGGCCGGGGTCGGCGAGCAGTACTTC,CASSPRAGVGEQYF
NA,TRBJ1-1,TRBD1,TRBV28,TGTGCCAGCAGGAAACAGGGGCCTTTGAACACTGAAGCTTTCTTT,CASRKQGPLNTEAFF
NA,TRBJ1-2,NA,TRBV14,TGTGCCAGCAGCCAAGAAGGAGGCAGGGGTGGCTATGGCTACACCTTC,CASSQEGGRGGYGYTF
few,TRBJ1-5,NA,TRBV28,TGTGCCAGCAGGCGAGGCGGTAATCAGCCCCAGCATTTT,CASRRGGNQPQHF
NA,TRBJ1-5,NA,TRBV5-6,TGTGCCAGCAGCTTGGGGGCTGAGCCCCAGCATTTT,CASSLGAEPQHF
NA,TRBJ2-1,TRBD2,TRBV9,TGTGCCAGCAGCGTTCAAGGACTAGCGGGACCCTACAATGAGCAGTTCTTC,CASSVQGLAGPYNEQFF
NA,TRBJ2-7,TRBD2,TRBV27,TGTGCCAGCCGGGGAGGGAGCTACGAGCAGTACTTC,CASRGGSYEQYF
NA,TRBJ2-5,NA,TRBV19,TGTGCCAGTTCAGCAGGGTGGGCTGGGGGGCCAGAGACCCAGTACTTC,CASSAGWAGGPETQYF
NA,TRBJ2-5,NA,TRBV15,TGTGCCACCAGCAGAGAGAAGCTAGCAACTGAGACCCAGTACTTC,CATSREKLATETQYF
many,TRBJ1-1,NA,TRBV4-1,TGCGCCAGCAGGGCCCTCCTGAGGAACACTGAAGCTTTCTTT,CASRALLRNTEAFF
NA,TRBJ2-5,NA,TRBV5-1,TGCGCCAGCTACGAGGAATGGCAGGAGACCCAGTACTTC,CASYEEWQETQYF
few,TRBJ2-1,TRBD2,TRBV5-1,TGCGCCAGCAGCTTGGGGGTGTCTAGCGGGTACGGGAATGAGCAGTTCTTC,CASSLGVSSGYGNEQFF
NA,TRBJ2-5,NA,TRBV10-1,TGCGCCAGCAGTGATTCTGGACAACCAGGAGAGACCCAGTACTTC,CASSDSGQPGETQYF